A selection of T cell receptor beta chains follows, all from one sample in a study of cytomegalovirus exposure and HLA in healthy donors. Assay used: immunoSEQ multiplex PCR; TCRdb lists only in-frame clones, some missing. The sample includes 150,000 to 200,000 clones, 86% of them seen just once. Material for sequencing was PBMCs. The origin of the receptors is a woman in her late teens or twenties in good health and CMV-seronegative. The CDR3 runs from the conserved cysteine through the conserved F or W. D genes are given only for firm matches. Expanded clones are given a class, and other clones once, few, many or no size at all.

clone_size	v_call	j_call	d_call	cdr3_aa	cdr3_nt
.	TRBV11-2	TRBJ2-1	TRBD1	CASSSPGTVSYNEQFF	TGTGCCAGCAGCAGCCCGGGGACAGTGTCCTACAATGAGCAGTTCTTC
few	TRBV19	TRBJ1-2	TRBD1	CASSGTGTEGYTF	TGTGCCAGTTCCGGGACAGGGACCGAGGGCTACACCTTC
.	TRBV5-1	TRBJ2-5	TRBD2	CASSVSGGWRETQYF	TGCGCCAGCAGCGTTAGCGGGGGGTGGAGAGAGACCCAGTACTTC
.	TRBV7-9	TRBJ2-3	TRBD1	CASSLRGRGDTQYF	TGTGCCAGCAGCTTAAGGGGGCGAGGAGATACGCAGTATTTT
.	TRBV29-1	TRBJ2-2	.	CSVAARGTGELFF	TGCAGCGTCGCGGCTCGGGGAACCGGGGAGCTGTTTTTT
.	TRBV28	TRBJ1-2	.	CASTLIGGKYGYTF	TGTGCCAGCACCCTAATAGGGGGAAAGTATGGCTACACCTTC
medium-sized	TRBV4-2	TRBJ2-7	TRBD1	CASSQAGDSSYEQYF	TGTGCCAGCAGCCAAGCCGGGGACAGCTCCTACGAGCAGTACTTC
.	TRBV9	TRBJ1-6	TRBD1	CASSAGGQGASPLHF	TGTGCCAGCAGCGCTGGGGGACAGGGGGCTTCACCCCTCCACTTT
.	TRBV6-5	TRBJ2-7	TRBD2	CASQTTSGRSYEQYF	TGTGCCAGCCAAACCACTAGCGGGAGGTCCTACGAGCAGTACTTC
.	TRBV12-5	TRBJ2-1	TRBD2	CASGLVQGVAGVNEQFF	TGTGCTAGTGGTTTGGTACAGGGAGTAGCGGGAGTAAATGAGCAGTTCTTC
.	TRBV18	TRBJ2-3	.	CASSPLSLQGGAADTQYF	TGTGCCAGCTCACCACTGAGTTTGCAAGGGGGGGCGGCAGATACGCAGTATTTT
.	TRBV6-5	TRBJ1-4	TRBD1	CASRPTGTVNEKLFF	TGTGCCAGCAGACCTACCGGGACAGTTAATGAAAAACTGTTTTTT
.	TRBV15	TRBJ1-1	.	CATSMTGWGTEAFF	TGTGCCACCAGCATGACAGGCTGGGGCACTGAAGCTTTCTTT
.	TRBV5-1	TRBJ2-2	.	CASSYYPSAGISNTGELFF	TGCGCCAGCAGCTACTACCCCTCGGCGGGTATATCGAACACCGGGGAGCTGTTTTTT
.	TRBV4-1	TRBJ2-1	TRBD1	CASSQEGQGRDEQFF	TGCGCCAGCAGCCAAGAAGGACAGGGGCGGGATGAGCAGTTCTTC
.	TRBV5-4	TRBJ1-1	TRBD1	CASRLDRGPEAFF	TGTGCCAGCAGATTGGACAGGGGACCTGAAGCTTTCTTT
.	TRBV6-5	TRBJ1-1	.	CASSRLTRTDTEAFF	TGTGCCAGCAGTCGTTTGACACGTACGGACACTGAAGCTTTCTTT
once	TRBV4-1	TRBJ1-4	.	CASRNSGAREKLFF	TGCGCCAGCAGGAACTCCGGTGCGAGGGAAAAACTGTTTTTT
.	TRBV5-1	TRBJ1-2	TRBD1	CASSLSDRGRNGYTF	TGCGCCAGCAGCTTATCGGACAGGGGGCGTAACGGCTACACCTTC
.	TRBV5-1	TRBJ2-3	TRBD2	CASSSGTKSDTQYF	TGCGCCAGCAGCTCCGGGACTAAATCCGATACGCAGTATTTT
once	TRBV5-4	TRBJ2-7	TRBD2	CASSFGGVSSTRNEQYF	TGTGCCAGCAGCTTCGGGGGGGTATCGTCTACCAGAAACGAGCAGTACTTC
.	TRBV6-4	TRBJ2-7	.	CASAETYEQYF	TGTGCCAGCGCCGAGACTTACGAGCAGTACTTC
once	TRBV2	TRBJ2-1	TRBD1	CASSEPGQGPYNEQFF	TGTGCCAGCAGTGAACCTGGACAGGGACCCTACAATGAGCAGTTCTTC
.	TRBV19	TRBJ1-1	.	CASSIVRGPMNTEAFF	TGTGCCAGTAGTATAGTAAGGGGTCCCATGAACACTGAAGCTTTCTTT
.	TRBV19	TRBJ2-7	TRBD2	CASSGVWARPSGRTYEQYF	TGTGCCAGTAGTGGCGTGTGGGCCAGGCCTAGCGGGCGCACCTACGAGCAGTACTTC
few	TRBV30	TRBJ1-1	.	CAVRERTEAFF	TGTGCCGTACGAGAGCGCACTGAAGCTTTCTTT
.	TRBV5-1	TRBJ2-5	TRBD2	CASDGGGIQETQYF	TGCGCCAGCGACGGCGGGGGAATACAAGAGACCCAGTACTTC
.	TRBV10-1	TRBJ1-4	.	CASSETVGDEKLFF	TGCGCCAGCAGTGAAACGGTCGGTGATGAAAAACTGTTTTTT
few	TRBV15	TRBJ1-2	.	CATSREEVGFGYTF	TGTGCCACCAGCAGAGAGGAGGTGGGGTTTGGCTACACCTTC
.	TRBV6-1	TRBJ1-2	TRBD1	CANGQGPNYGYTF	TGTGCCAACGGACAGGGCCCTAACTATGGCTACACCTTC
.	TRBV14	TRBJ1-3	.	CASSQDAGFFSGNTIYF	TGTGCCAGCAGCCAAGATGCAGGGTTCTTCTCTGGAAACACCATATATTTT
.	TRBV4-1	TRBJ2-1	.	CASREGRGPPVDEQFF	TGCGCCAGCAGAGAGGGGCGGGGGCCGCCGGTGGATGAGCAGTTCTTC
.	TRBV10-3	TRBJ1-5	TRBD1	CAFRDRVIRQPQHF	TGTGCCTTCCGGGACAGGGTTATTAGGCAGCCCCAGCATTTT
.	TRBV7-2	TRBJ1-2	TRBD1	CASKKGTEFNYGYTF	TGTGCCAGCAAAAAGGGGACAGAGTTTAACTATGGCTACACCTTC
once	TRBV5-1	TRBJ1-4	.	CASSFTVGPANEKLFF	TGCGCCAGCAGCTTCACAGTGGGCCCCGCTAATGAAAAACTGTTTTTT
once	TRBV5-1	TRBJ2-1	.	CASSTSHNEQFF	TGCGCCAGCAGCACTAGCCACAATGAGCAGTTCTTC
.	TRBV19	TRBJ2-7	.	CASSIEGYEQYF	TGTGCCAGTAGTATCGAGGGCTACGAGCAGTACTTC
.	TRBV4-2	TRBJ2-3	.	CASSQATTGSPTDTQYF	TGTGCCAGCAGCCAAGCTACAACAGGGTCCCCCACAGATACGCAGTATTTT
.	TRBV10-1	TRBJ1-5	.	CASSEPRVPPYTYSNQPQHF	TGCGCCAGCAGTGAGCCAAGAGTCCCGCCATATACTTATAGCAATCAGCCCCAGCATTTT
.	TRBV30	TRBJ2-6	.	CAWSVRISGANVLTF	TGTGCCTGGAGTGTCAGAATCTCTGGGGCCAACGTCCTGACTTTC
.	TRBV4-1	TRBJ2-1	TRBD2	CASSQDPGGPYNEQFF	TGCGCCAGCAGCCAAGATCCGGGGGGACCCTACAATGAGCAGTTCTTC
.	TRBV7-6	TRBJ2-3	TRBD2	CASSRIAGVGSFSTDTQYF	TGTGCCAGCAGCCGAATAGCGGGAGTGGGTAGTTTCAGCACAGATACGCAGTATTTT
few	TRBV23-1	TRBJ1-5	TRBD1	CASRDRGNPEVDQPQHF	TGCGCCAGCCGGGACAGGGGAAACCCCGAGGTGGATCAGCCCCAGCATTTT
.	TRBV12-5	TRBJ1-2	.	CASGLSKSVHDRLEGGYTF	TGTGCTAGTGGTTTGTCAAAAAGTGTCCATGACAGGCTCGAAGGAGGCTACACCTTC
.	TRBV5-8	TRBJ1-5	.	CASRHRQLNQPQHF	TGTGCCAGCCGTCACAGACAATTAAATCAGCCCCAGCATTTT
once	TRBV29-1	TRBJ1-4	.	CSVGWQANEKLFF	TGCAGCGTTGGGTGGCAGGCTAATGAAAAACTGTTTTTT
few	TRBV11-2	TRBJ1-1	TRBD1	CASSISTGGTEAFF	TGTGCCAGCAGCATATCGACAGGGGGGACTGAAGCTTTCTTT
.	TRBV11-2	TRBJ2-5	.	CASSLGAGEGTQYF	TGTGCCAGCAGCTTAGGTGCAGGGGAGGGGACCCAGTACTTC
.	TRBV5-1	TRBJ2-6	TRBD1	CASSLDPGTGAGANVLTF	TGCGCCAGCAGCCTGGACCCCGGGACAGGGGCTGGGGCCAACGTCCTGACTTTC
once	TRBV9	TRBJ1-2	.	CASSAGGWYGYTF	TGTGCCAGCAGCGCGGGGGGGTGGTATGGCTACACCTTC
.	TRBV9	TRBJ2-2	.	CASSRSGRTGELFF	TGTGCCAGCAGCCGTAGCGGCCGCACCGGGGAGCTGTTTTTT
.	TRBV2	TRBJ2-1	TRBD2	CASTQRGLAGEEFF	TGTGCCAGCACCCAACGGGGACTAGCGGGAGAAGAGTTCTTC
.	TRBV7-9	TRBJ2-2	.	CASSPKRDINTGELFF	TGTGCCAGCAGCCCAAAGCGGGACATCAACACCGGGGAGCTGTTTTTT
.	TRBV5-1	TRBJ1-2	TRBD1	CASSGGDRVAYGYTF	TGCGCCAGCAGCGGCGGGGACAGGGTAGCCTATGGCTACACCTTC
.	TRBV5-6	TRBJ1-2	TRBD1	CASSRTGTNYGYTF	TGTGCCAGCAGCCGGACAGGGACAAACTATGGCTACACCTTC